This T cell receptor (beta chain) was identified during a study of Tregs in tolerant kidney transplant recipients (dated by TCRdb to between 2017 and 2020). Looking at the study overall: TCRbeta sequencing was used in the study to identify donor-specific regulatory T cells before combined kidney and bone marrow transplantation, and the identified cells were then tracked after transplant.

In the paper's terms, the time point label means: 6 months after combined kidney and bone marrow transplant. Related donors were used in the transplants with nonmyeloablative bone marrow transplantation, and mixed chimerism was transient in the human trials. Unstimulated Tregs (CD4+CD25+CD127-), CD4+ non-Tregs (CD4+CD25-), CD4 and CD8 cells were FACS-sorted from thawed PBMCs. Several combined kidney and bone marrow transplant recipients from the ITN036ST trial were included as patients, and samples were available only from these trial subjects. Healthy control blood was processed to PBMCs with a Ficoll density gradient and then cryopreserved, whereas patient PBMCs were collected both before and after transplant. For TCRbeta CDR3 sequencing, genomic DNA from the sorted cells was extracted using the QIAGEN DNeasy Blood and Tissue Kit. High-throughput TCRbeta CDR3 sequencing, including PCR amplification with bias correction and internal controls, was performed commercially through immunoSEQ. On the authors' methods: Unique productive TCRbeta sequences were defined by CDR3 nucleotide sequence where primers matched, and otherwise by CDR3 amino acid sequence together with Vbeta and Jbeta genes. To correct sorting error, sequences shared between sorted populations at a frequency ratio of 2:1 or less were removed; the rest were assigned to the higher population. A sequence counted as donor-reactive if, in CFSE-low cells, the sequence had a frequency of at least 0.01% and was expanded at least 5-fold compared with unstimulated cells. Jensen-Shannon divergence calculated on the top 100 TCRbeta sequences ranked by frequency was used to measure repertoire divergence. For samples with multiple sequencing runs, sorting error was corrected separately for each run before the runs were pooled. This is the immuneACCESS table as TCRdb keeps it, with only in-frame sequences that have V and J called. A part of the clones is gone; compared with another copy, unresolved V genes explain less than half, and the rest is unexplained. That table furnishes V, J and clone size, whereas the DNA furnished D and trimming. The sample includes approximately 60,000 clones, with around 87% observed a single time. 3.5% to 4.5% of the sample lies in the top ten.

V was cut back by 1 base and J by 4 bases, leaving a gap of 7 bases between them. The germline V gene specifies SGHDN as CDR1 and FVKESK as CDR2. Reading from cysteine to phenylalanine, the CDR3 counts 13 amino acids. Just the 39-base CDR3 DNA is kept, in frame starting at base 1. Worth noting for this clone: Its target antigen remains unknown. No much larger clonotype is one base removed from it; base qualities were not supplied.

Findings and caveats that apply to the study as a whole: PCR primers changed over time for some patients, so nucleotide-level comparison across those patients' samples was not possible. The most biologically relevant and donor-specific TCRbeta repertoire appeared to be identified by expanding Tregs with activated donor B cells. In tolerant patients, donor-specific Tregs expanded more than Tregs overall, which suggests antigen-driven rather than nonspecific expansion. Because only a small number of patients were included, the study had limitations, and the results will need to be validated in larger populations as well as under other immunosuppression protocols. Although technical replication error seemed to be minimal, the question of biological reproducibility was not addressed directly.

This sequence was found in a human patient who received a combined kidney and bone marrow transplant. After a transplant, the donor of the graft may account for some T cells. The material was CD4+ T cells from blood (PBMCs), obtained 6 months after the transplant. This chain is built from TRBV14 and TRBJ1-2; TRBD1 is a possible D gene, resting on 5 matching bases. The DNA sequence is TGTGCCAGCAGCCAAGGGGACTTCTATGGCTACACCTTC. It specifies CASSQGDFYGYTF. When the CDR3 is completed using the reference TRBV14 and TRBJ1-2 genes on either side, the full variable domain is EAGVTQFPSHSVIEKGQTVTLRCDPISGHDNLYWYRRVMGKEIKFLLHFVKESKQDESGMPNNRFLAERTGGTYSTLKVQPAELEDSGVYFCASSQGDFYGYTFGSGTRLTVV.